This entry concerns a single T cell receptor beta chain. No antigen is known for it. Other DNA sequences within the sample encode an identical CDR3. From germline, CDR1 is MNHEY and CDR2 SVGAGI. The length of the CDR3 is 14 residues. V dropped 0 bases and J dropped 4 bases, with 9 bases sitting between them. TCRdb's copy holds only in-frame clones and misses some; the assay was immunoSEQ multiplex PCR. The sample includes hundreds of thousands of clones, 85% to 95% of them seen just once. The naive CD8 population came from CD45RO-negative cells selected for CCR7, without terminally differentiated effector memory CD45RA+ cells. The entry originates in a study of shared clonotypes between healthy human individuals. Broader study findings: Four donors held about 5% of naive CD4 clonotypes in common. Clonotype sharing among donors likely depends on sequencing depth.

The specimen was naive CD8+ T cells sorted from blood. The chain links TRBV6-5 to TRBJ1-1, with D uncertain. The clonotype originates from a woman between 25 and 40 years old in good health. CDR3 coding DNA: TGTGCCAGCAGTTACTCGGAGGGTGCCACTGAAGCTTTCTTT. Translated, it gives CASSYSEGATEAFF.